The rows below give T cell receptor beta chains drawn from one sample of a study of Ad26.COV2.S vaccination and SARS-CoV-2 variants. Assay: immunoSEQ multiplex PCR; the TCRdb copy retains only in-frame clones and omits some. Of roughly 140,000 clones detected, 86% appear once; the ten largest clones hold around 5%. This sample comprised peripheral blood, obtained after recovery from COVID-19. The receptors stem from a human donor who had recovered from COVID-19. The CDR3 runs from the conserved cysteine through the conserved F or W. A D gene is named only where the DNA matches it firmly.

cdr3_aa v_call d_call j_call
CASSGTSGKEGTQYF TRBV2 TRBD2 TRBJ2-5
CASSIYTGGSSPKAFF TRBV19 TRBD1 TRBJ1-1
CAWSGVRDEQFF TRBV30 NA TRBJ2-1
CASRSGGLTGELFF TRBV28 NA TRBJ2-2
CASAGTISTDTQYF TRBV15 TRBD2 TRBJ2-3
CASSPDGQEQYF TRBV12-3/TRBV12-4 NA TRBJ2-7
CASRLYAGAEANYGYTF TRBV7-2 NA TRBJ1-2
CASSPLGYEQYF TRBV7-2 NA TRBJ2-7
CASSQGDAGRETQYF TRBV4-1 NA TRBJ2-5
CASSYGDPDTQYF TRBV6-2/TRBV6-3 NA TRBJ2-3
CASSYLAEGETQYF TRBV6-2/TRBV6-3 NA TRBJ2-5
CATSDNRGANVLTF TRBV24-1 NA TRBJ2-6
CASSLARQSTYEQYF TRBV7-2 NA TRBJ2-7
CASSLAGPNQETQYF TRBV5-4 NA TRBJ2-5
CASSSRVPLTDTQYF TRBV27 NA TRBJ2-3
CASSDNSGANVLTF TRBV6-1 NA TRBJ2-6
CASSLVATGEETQYF TRBV7-2 NA TRBJ2-5
CASSYHDMGPNEKLFF TRBV6-5 NA TRBJ1-4
CASKTTTRGFEAFF TRBV28 NA TRBJ1-1
CAWSVWTGGGYTF TRBV30 TRBD1 TRBJ1-2
CASSQGLGQANQPQHF TRBV16 NA TRBJ1-5
CASSLALDQYGYTF TRBV13 NA TRBJ1-2
CASSYGRGREQYF TRBV6-5 NA TRBJ2-7
CASRRLAGGQYQETQYF TRBV6-6 TRBD2 TRBJ2-5
CASSLSHQGTNSPLHF TRBV27 NA TRBJ1-6
CASSQKSATRDRGIQYF TRBV4-3 NA TRBJ2-4
CASSYSTGGTEAFF TRBV6-5 TRBD1 TRBJ1-1
CSVDLGQGSPGELFF TRBV29-1 TRBD1 TRBJ2-2
CSATRLDRGLSNYGYTF TRBV29-1 TRBD1 TRBJ1-2
CASSLGRDRNTEAFF TRBV5-8 NA TRBJ1-1
CASSQEWGPEGDTQYF TRBV3-1/TRBV3-2 NA TRBJ2-3
CASSLGGWARTKTYEQYF TRBV5-1 NA TRBJ2-7
CASSLGREGVKAYEQYF TRBV7-9 NA TRBJ2-7
CASSYHPSGDPDTQYF TRBV7-2 TRBD2 TRBJ2-3
CASSFGVVRNQPQHF TRBV28 NA TRBJ1-5